These 24 T cell receptor beta chains were all obtained from the same sample, sequenced in a study of response to subunit inactivated influenza vaccine. TCRdb redid the calling of the RT-PCR reads with MiXCR, one entry per CDR3 protein. The repertoire has under 500,000 distinct CDR3 sequences, 11% of them found once; the top ten carry roughly 12%. Here the sequenced sample was PBMCs from blood, taken roughly 6 weeks after vaccination. These receptors were collected from a man in his fifties or sixties who received an inactivated influenza vaccine.

This clonotype came up a few times. The V gene is TRBV15, the J gene TRBJ2-7; D may be TRBD2 (6 bases). CDR1 is LNHNV, CDR2 YYDKDF, per germline (reference sequence). This CDR3 spans 14 amino acids. V was clipped by 1 base and J by 4 bases, with 11 bases between them. CDR3 amino acids: CATSRAGGGYEQYF. In nucleotides, the CDR3 is TGTGCCACCAGCAGAGCAGGCGGAGGGTACGAGCAGTACTTC.

This clonotype occurred a few times. The J gene is TRBJ1-5, the V gene TRBV12-3 or TRBV12-4, with 9 bases identical to TRBD1. J gave up 7 bases and V 6 bases, and 7 bases lay outside the gene matches. This CDR3 has 14 residues. The CDR3 spells CASSRDRVEQPQHF. DNA for the CDR3: TGTGCCAGCAGCCGGGACAGGGTTGAACAGCCCCAGCATTTT.

This clonotype was seen a handful of times. The rearrangement links TRBV11-2 to TRBJ1-1; 7 nucleotides agree with TRBD1. The CDR3 covers 15 residues. V was pared by 0 bases and J by 1 base, with 2 bases of the junction left unmatched. Per germline, CDR1 SGHAT and CDR2 FQNNGV. CDR3 region: CASSLDYRGNTEAFF. CDR3 sequence (DNA): TGTGCCAGCAGCTTAGATTACAGGGGGAACACTGAAGCTTTCTTT.

The V and J genes are TRBV7-9 and TRBJ1-4, with no clear D. The germline CDR1 and CDR2 sequences are SEHNR and FQNEAQ (reference sequence). This CDR3 spans 11 amino acids. V was pared by 4 bases and J by 7 bases, with 4 bases between. CDR3 in amino acids: CASSWGEKLFF. The CDR3 DNA reads as TGTGCCAGCAGCTGGGGTGAAAAACTGTTTTTT.

This clonotype was counted a few times. The rearrangement joins TRBV20-1 to TRBJ2-5; the D is unclear. This CDR3 is built from 10 residues. The V gene lost 6 bases and the J gene lost 3 bases, with 5 bases spanning the gap. Germline CDR1 and CDR2: DFQATT and SNEGSKA (reference sequence). The CDR3 DNA reads TGCAGTGCAGCCAAAGAGACCCAGTACTTC. As protein: CSAAKETQYF.

This rearrangement joins TRBV11-2 to TRBJ2-7; D not resolved. Germline CDR1 reads SGHAT; CDR2 reads FQNNGV. Trimming took off 5 bases at V and 4 bases at J, with 12 bases between the two ends. The CDR3 is 13 residues long. CDR3 sequence: CASSPSPLYEQYF. The CDR3, as DNA: TGTGCCAGCAGCCCCAGCCCCCTTTACGAGCAGTACTTC.

This clonotype was observed a few times. The chain is built from TRBV5-5 and TRBJ1-2; a possible D gene is TRBD1 (5 bases). The CDR3 has 13 amino acids. CDR1 SGHKS and CDR2 YYEKEE come from the germline V gene (reference sequence). V lost 0 bases and J lost 9, with 12 bases in between. CDR3 sequence: CASSLEDTRRYTF. CDR3 DNA sequence: TGTGCCAGCAGCTTGGAGGACACCCGACGCTACACCTTC.

This clonotype was counted between two and nine times. The chain recombines TRBV5-1 with TRBJ2-3; 8 positions match TRBD2. Germline assignment: CDR1 SGHRS and CDR2 YFSETQ. The CDR3 totals 16 residues. V trimming: 1 base; J trimming: 8 bases; junction bases outside the gene matches: 12. CDR3 nucleotides: TGCGCCAGCAGCTTGTTAGCGGGGATGTCTTTTGGTACGCAGTATTTT. It translates to CASSLLAGMSFGTQYF.

This clonotype was observed at least ten times. CDR3 DNA: TGCAGTGCTAGGGTCCCGGGGTCAGCCAAAAACATTCAGTACTTC. This encodes CSARVPGSAKNIQYF. J is TRBJ2-4 and V is TRBV20-1; a weak D match, TRBD2 (5 bases). Trimming left V 3 bases short and J 0 bases short, with 12 bases between. The CDR3 covers 15 residues. CDR1 is DFQATT and CDR2 is SNEGSKA in the germline V gene (reference sequence).

V gene TRBV3-1 combines with J gene TRBJ2-7; 8 bases agree with TRBD2. Per the germline V gene, CDR1 is LGHDT and CDR2 is YNNKEL (reference sequence). The length of the CDR3 is 17 residues. V shed 4 bases and J 3 bases; nucleotides not matched to a gene: 14. The CDR3 DNA follows: TGTGCCAGCAGCCTCTCCTGGGGTAGCGGGACCAGCTACGAGCAGTACTTC. It yields the protein CASSLSWGSGTSYEQYF.

This clonotype was seen ten or more times. The V gene is TRBV7-2, the J gene TRBJ2-2, with D unresolved. The CDR3 consists of 12 residues. V lost 2 bases and J lost 7, with 5 bases in between. Germline CDR1 reads SGHTA; CDR2 reads FQGNSA. The CDR3: CASSLPVGELFF. The DNA of the CDR3 is TGTGCCAGCAGCTTACCGGTCGGGGAGCTGTTTTTT. The variable domain in full, completed from reference TRBV7-2 and TRBJ2-2, reads GAGVSQSPSNKVTEKGKDVELRCDPISGHTALYWYRQSLGQGLEFLIYFQGNSAPDKSGLPSDRFSAERTGGSVSTLTIQRTQQEDSAVYLCASSLPVGELFFGEGSRLTVL.

Only a few counts were recorded for this clonotype. The rearrangement joins TRBV7-2 to TRBJ2-4; maybe TRBD2 (5 bases). Germline V lookup: CDR1 SGHTA, CDR2 FQGNSA. V lost 5 bases and J 8 bases, leaving 13 bases between the germline ends. The length of the CDR3 is 13 residues. This CDR3 is CASSPPNGDIQYF. For the CDR3, the DNA is TGTGCCAGCAGCCCCCCGAACGGGGACATTCAGTACTTC.

This clonotype appeared many times. The V and J genes are TRBV20-1 and TRBJ1-4, with 7 bases lining up with TRBD1. Germline V gene lookup returns CDR1 DFQATT and CDR2 SNEGSKA (reference sequence). The CDR3 length is 16 residues. The ends lost 5 bases at V and 6 bases at J; junction bases unmatched: 15. The CDR3 nucleotides are TGCAGTGCTGGACAGGCGACCGAGGTTCGGGATGAAAAACTGTTTTTT. Residues: CSAGQATEVRDEKLFF.

This chain uses TRBV7-8 with TRBJ2-2, with a weak D call TRBD1 (6 bases). The germline V gene has CDR1 SGHVS and CDR2 FQNEAQ. The CDR3 runs 16 residues. Trimming shortened V by 2 bases and J by 7 bases, and 17 bases separated the two germline ends. The chain's CDR3 is CASSLRGGRLGGELFF. In nucleotides, the CDR3 is TGTGCCAGCAGCTTACGAGGGGGACGCTTAGGCGGGGAGCTGTTTTTT. Looking up the rest from reference TRBV7-8 and TRBJ2-2 gives the full variable domain: GAGVSQSPRYKVAKRGQDVALRCDPISGHVSLFWYQQALGQGPEFLTYFQNEAQLDKSGLPSDRFFAERPEGSVSTLKIQRTQQEDSAVYLCASSLRGGRLGGELFFGEGSRLTVL.

This sequence joins TRBV6-1 and TRBJ2-7; weak D call: TRBD2 (6 bases). In germline, CDR1 is MNHNS, CDR2 SASEGT. The CDR3 extends over 14 amino acids. The V end was cut by 5 bases, the J end by 3 bases, with 14 bases between. CDR3 protein: CASSPGLQGYEQYF. CDR3 sequence (DNA): TGTGCCAGCAGTCCGGGACTGCAAGGCTACGAGCAGTACTTC.

The rearrangement links TRBV4-3 to TRBJ2-7; 9 bases fit TRBD1. This CDR3 has 15 residues. CDR1 LGHNA and CDR2 YSLEER come from the germline V gene. With 0 bases clipped from V and 6 bases from J, the junction kept 6 bases outside the gene matches. CDR3 coding DNA: TGCGCCAGCAGCCAAGATGGACAGGGGTCGGGCGAGCAGTACTTC. Translation: CASSQDGQGSGEQYF.

V usage is TRBV6-5 and J usage is TRBJ1-1; D not certain. The V gene's germline CDR1 is MNHEY and CDR2 SVGAGI. V dropped 2 bases and J dropped 3 bases, with 7 bases sitting between them. The CDR3 is 13 residues long. The CDR3 loop is CASSYLVYTEAFF. CDR3 bases: TGTGCCAGCAGTTACCTAGTCTACACTGAAGCTTTCTTT.

In its sample, this clonotype was seen a few times. For the CDR3, the DNA is TGCAGTGCTAGCTTTCCGAGACAGGGAAGCAATCAGCCCCAGCATTTT. Translation gives CSASFPRQGSNQPQHF. J is TRBJ1-5 and V is TRBV20-1; 7 nucleotides align to TRBD1. There are 16 residues in the CDR3. Germline loops: CDR1 DFQATT, CDR2 SNEGSKA (reference sequence). The junction had 9 bases not matched to a gene; V was cut back by 3 bases and J by 1 base.

The chain couples TRBV5-5 to TRBJ2-1; D gene ambiguous. This CDR3 is 14 amino acids long. Germline V lookup: CDR1 SGHKS, CDR2 YYEKEE (reference sequence). V was trimmed by 3 bases and J by 0 bases, leaving 7 bases between them. DNA of the CDR3: TGTGCCAGCAGCTACGTGGTCTCCTACAATGAGCAGTTCTTC. The encoded protein is CASSYVVSYNEQFF. The whole variable domain, filled in from reference TRBV5-5 and TRBJ2-1, reads DAGVTQSPTHLIKTRGQQVTLRCSPISGHKSVSWYQQVLGQGPQFIFQYYEKEERGRGNFPDRFSARQFPNYSSELNVNALLLGDSALYLCASSYVVSYNEQFFGPGTRLTVL.

A few counts support this clonotype. The CDR3 DNA is TGTGCCAGCAGTTTCGTTCGGACTAGCGGAGGTTTTTACAATGAGCAGTTCTTC. This codes for CASSFVRTSGGFYNEQFF. This rearrangement joins TRBV27 to TRBJ2-1; 10 positions match TRBD2. Germline CDR1 and CDR2: MNHEY and SMNVEV (reference sequence). The CDR3 extends over 18 amino acids. V was pared by 3 bases and J by 4 bases, with 12 bases of the junction left unmatched.

This clonotype was detected many times. V usage is TRBV3-1 and J usage is TRBJ2-1; D gene unclear. This CDR3 is 12 amino acids long. Germline CDR1 reads LGHDT; CDR2 reads YNNKEL (reference sequence). The V end lost 3 bases, the J end lost 0 bases, and 0 bases lay between the germline ends. The CDR3 sequence: CASSHSYNEQFF. The CDR3 DNA reads TGTGCCAGCAGCCACTCCTACAATGAGCAGTTCTTC.

The rearrangement uses TRBV6-1 and TRBJ1-5; 9 positions agree with TRBD1. The germline V gene encodes CDR1 MNHNS and CDR2 SASEGT. Unmatched junction bases numbered 5, after V lost 6 bases and J lost 2 bases. The CDR3 covers 15 residues. This CDR3 is CASSPGQGRNQPQHF. The CDR3 bases are TGTGCCAGCAGCCCCGGACAGGGGCGCAATCAGCCCCAGCATTTT.

Only one count was recorded for this clonotype. The rearrangement joins TRBV5-1 to TRBJ2-2, with TRBD1 matching over 8 bases. The germline gives CDR1 SGHRS, CDR2 YFSETQ. V lost 5 bases to trimming and J lost 2 bases; unmatched junction nucleotides: 5. This CDR3 is 15 amino acids long. The CDR3 region is CASRVTGVNTGELFF. CDR3 DNA sequence: TGCGCCAGCAGGGTGACAGGGGTTAACACCGGGGAGCTGTTTTTT.

The CDR3 region has the DNA TGTGCCAGCAGCCCGCCGGACAGTATCTACGAGCAGTACTTC. It encodes CASSPPDSIYEQYF. The chain has TRBV13 and TRBJ2-7; D is possibly TRBD1 (6 bases). There are 14 residues in the CDR3. Germline-derived CDR1 and CDR2 are PRHDT and FYEKMQ (reference sequence). V was trimmed by 5 bases and J by 3 bases, leaving 14 bases between them.